Below, 6 T cell receptor beta chains from the same sample are listed, as sequenced in a study of blood T cells in healthy people across ages. A second about 6 to 11 cycle PCR used barcoded and J-beta primers. TCRdb reanalysed the 5' RACE reads using MiXCR and keeps one entry per CDR3 protein. The table shows about 1 million distinct CDR3 sequences, with roughly 45% occurring only once. The specimen was blood. The origin of the receptors is a woman aged 55-75 years in good health.

The chain combines TRBV5-1 with TRBJ2-5; TRBD2 matches 12 bases. The CDR3 extends over 16 amino acids. The germline V gene encodes CDR1 SGHRS and CDR2 YFSETQ. Losses at the gene ends were 4 bases for V and 4 bases for J; bases not matched to a gene: 8. This CDR3 reads CASSPSGTSGLETQYF. The DNA for the CDR3 is TGCGCCAGCAGCCCCTCCGGGACTAGCGGGTTAGAGACCCAGTACTTC.

CDR3 DNA sequence: TGTGCCAGCAGCGTAGCGACGGGACTAGGAAACAATGAGCAGTTCTTC. Encoded protein: CASSVATGLGNNEQFF. The V and J genes are TRBV9 and TRBJ2-1; 8 nucleotides align to TRBD2. CDR3 length: 16 amino acids. V trimming: 0 bases; J trimming: 5 bases; junction bases outside the gene matches: 7. Germline V CDR1 and CDR2: SGDLS, YYNGEE. The variable domain in full, completed from reference TRBV9 and TRBJ2-1, reads DSGVTQTPKHLITATGQRVTLRCSPRSGDLSVYWYQQSLDQGLQFLIQYYNGEERAKGNILERFSAQQFPDLHSELNLSSLELGDSALYFCASSVATGLGNNEQFFGPGTRLTVL.

The gene calls are TRBV28 and TRBJ1-1, with TRBD1 identical over 9 bases. CDR3 length equals 16 residues. The germline CDR1 and CDR2 sequences are MDHEN and SYDVKM. V shed 0 bases and J 5 bases; nucleotides not matched to a gene: 7. The CDR3 reads CASSLWVQGANTEAFF. The DNA for the CDR3 is TGTGCCAGCAGTTTATGGGTACAGGGGGCAAATACTGAAGCTTTCTTT.

This rearrangement joins TRBV20-1 to TRBJ2-7, with TRBD2 identical over 8 bases. CDR3 length: 17 residues. V lost 0 bases, J lost 2 bases, and 12 bases stayed unmatched. Germline assignment: CDR1 DFQATT and CDR2 SNEGSKA (reference sequence). The CDR3 loop reads CSARDDGGGRPPYEQYF. The CDR3, as DNA: TGCAGTGCTAGAGACGACGGGGGCGGGAGGCCACCCTACGAGCAGTACTTC.

This clonotype was picked up a small number of times. CDR3 loop: CSATATYNEQFF. In nucleotides, the CDR3 is TGCAGTGCGACGGCCACCTACAATGAGCAGTTCTTC. V is TRBV20-1 and J is TRBJ2-1; D not certain. The germline CDR1 and CDR2 sequences are DFQATT and SNEGSKA (reference sequence). Trimming took 6 bases from V and 2 from J, leaving 8 bases between them. This CDR3 is 12 amino acids long.

This clonotype was seen only a few times. V is TRBV5-5 and J is TRBJ2-3; 8 positions match TRBD2. The length of the CDR3 is 15 residues. V trimming: 4 bases; J trimming: 2 bases; junction bases outside the gene matches: 6. Germline V lookup: CDR1 SGHKS, CDR2 YYEKEE (reference sequence). The CDR3 sequence: CASSPTGGDTDTQYF. CDR3 coding DNA: TGTGCCAGCAGCCCCACGGGGGGGGACACAGATACGCAGTATTTT.